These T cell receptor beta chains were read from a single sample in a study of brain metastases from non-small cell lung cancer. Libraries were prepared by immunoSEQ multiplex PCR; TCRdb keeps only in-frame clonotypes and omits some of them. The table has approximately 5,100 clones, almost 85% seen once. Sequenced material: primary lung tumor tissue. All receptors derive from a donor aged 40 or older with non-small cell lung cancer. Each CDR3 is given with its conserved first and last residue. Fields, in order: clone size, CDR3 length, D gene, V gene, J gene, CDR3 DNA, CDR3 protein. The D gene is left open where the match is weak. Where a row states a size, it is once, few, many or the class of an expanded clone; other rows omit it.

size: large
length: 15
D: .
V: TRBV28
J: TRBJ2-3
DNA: TGTGCCAGCAGTCTTCGGGGGGCGGGCACAGATACGCAGTATTTT
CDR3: CASSLRGAGTDTQYF

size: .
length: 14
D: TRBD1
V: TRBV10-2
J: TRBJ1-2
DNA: TGCGCCAGCAGTCTGGGACAGGGGAACTATGGCTACACCTTC
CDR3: CASSLGQGNYGYTF

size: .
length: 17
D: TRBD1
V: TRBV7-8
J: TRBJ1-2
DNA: TGTGCCAGCAGCTACCTCATTCTACAGGGGGAGAAGGATGGCTACACCTTC
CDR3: CASSYLILQGEKDGYTF

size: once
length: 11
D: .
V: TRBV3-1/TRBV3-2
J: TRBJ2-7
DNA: TGTGCCAGCAGCCAACAAAACGAGCAGTACTTC
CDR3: CASSQQNEQYF

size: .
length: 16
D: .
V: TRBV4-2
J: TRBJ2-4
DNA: TGTGCCAGCAGCCAAGATCCTCTAGTTAAGACAAACATTCAGTACTTC
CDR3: CASSQDPLVKTNIQYF

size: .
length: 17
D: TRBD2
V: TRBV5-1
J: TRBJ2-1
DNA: TGCGCCAGCAGCTTGGGAGCTAGCGGGAGCTCCTACAATGAGCAGTTCTTC
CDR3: CASSLGASGSSYNEQFF

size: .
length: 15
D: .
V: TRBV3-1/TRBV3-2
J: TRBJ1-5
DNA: TGTGCCAGCAGCCCCACACGGACTAGCAATCAGCTCCAGCATTTT
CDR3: CASSPTRTSNQLQHF

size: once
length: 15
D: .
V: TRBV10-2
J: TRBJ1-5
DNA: TGCGCCAGCAGTCCTCAGGGGTCCAGCAATCAGCCCCAGCATTTT
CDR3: CASSPQGSSNQPQHF

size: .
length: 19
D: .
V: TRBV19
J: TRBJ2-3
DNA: TGTGCCAGTAGTATAGAAGAAAAGGGGCAAGGGGGAGTAACAGATACGCAGTATTTT
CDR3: CASSIEEKGQGGVTDTQYF

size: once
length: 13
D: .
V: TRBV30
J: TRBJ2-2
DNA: TGTGCCTGGAGGACCGGGATCACCGGGGAGCTGTTTTTT
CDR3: CAWRTGITGELFF

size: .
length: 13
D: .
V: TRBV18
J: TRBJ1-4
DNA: TGTGCCAGCTCACCACCGACGATGGAAAAACTGTTTTTT
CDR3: CASSPPTMEKLFF

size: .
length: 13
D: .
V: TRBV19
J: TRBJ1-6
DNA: TGTGCCAGTAGTGACAACTATAATTCACCCCTCCACTTT
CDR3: CASSDNYNSPLHF

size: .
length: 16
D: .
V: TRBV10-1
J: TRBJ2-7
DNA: TGCGCCAGCGAAGTCACGGTAGCCACAGGTGGTGACGAGCAGTACTTC
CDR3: CASEVTVATGGDEQYF

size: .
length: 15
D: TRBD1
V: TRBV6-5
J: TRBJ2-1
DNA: TGTGCCAGCAGCCGCCTTCTAACAGGGGACAATGAGCAGTTCTTC
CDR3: CASSRLLTGDNEQFF